This T cell receptor beta chain was profiled in a study of blood T cell repertoires in COVID-19. As originally analysed: Reference gene primers were amplified, and this amplification served to estimate nucleated cell counts. This table comes from immunoSEQ multiplex PCR, and its TCRdb copy is limited to in-frame clones, with some not included. The DNA gave D and trimming, while V, J and clone size come from that table. The sample has 300,000 to 350,000 clones; over 80% are singletons. This TCR derives from a woman aged 50 to 65 with COVID-19, enrolled during active disease. What was sequenced was peripheral blood.

The CDR3 sequence: CAIEALAGEHEQYF. The CDR3 bases are TGTGCCATAGAAGCTCTAGCGGGGGAACACGAGCAGTACTTC. This chain joins TRBV28 and TRBJ2-7; 10 positions match TRBD2. This CDR3 spans 14 amino acids. V shed 10 bases, J shed 5 bases, and the junction held 11 bases outside the gene matches. The germline CDR1 and CDR2 sequences are MDHEN and SYDVKM.